A selection of T cell receptor beta chains follows, all from one sample in a study of post-analysis software for immune sequencing data. TCRdb reprocessed the PCR reads with MiXCR, giving one entry per CDR3 protein. The table records 700,000 to 800,000 distinct CDR3 sequences, roughly 27% of them present only once. The sample taken for sequencing was blood. The receptors originated from a girl aged 10 to 17 with multiple sclerosis. Each CDR3 is given with its conserved first and last residue. D genes are given only for firm matches. The size entry is marked missing in some rows and otherwise reads once, few, many or a size class.

V gene	clone size	D gene	J gene	CDR3 DNA	CDR3 protein
TRBV4-3	.	TRBD1	TRBJ2-1	TGCGCCAGCAGCCACGGGACAGCCTACAATGAGCAGTTCTTC	CASSHGTAYNEQFF
TRBV29-1	few	TRBD2	TRBJ2-3	TGCAGCGTTGGACTAGCAGCTAGCACAGATACGCAGTATTTT	CSVGLAASTDTQYF
TRBV3-1	few	TRBD2	TRBJ2-1	TGTGCCAGCAGCCAGAGGCTAGCGGGGGGGAGCTCCTACAATGAGCAGTTCTTC	CASSQRLAGGSSYNEQFF
TRBV12-5	.	.	TRBJ2-7	TGTGCTAGTGGTCCCGGAGGGGCGGTTGGGGTCTACGAGCAGTACTTC	CASGPGGAVGVYEQYF
TRBV20-1	.	.	TRBJ2-1	TGCAGTGCTAGAGATCTTTGGGGTTCCTACAATGAGCAGTTCTTC	CSARDLWGSYNEQFF
TRBV4-2	.	TRBD1	TRBJ2-7	TGTGCCAGCAGCCGAGGGGGGCAGGGGGCATCCTACGAGCAGTACTTC	CASSRGGQGASYEQYF
TRBV19	few	TRBD1	TRBJ2-1	TGTGCCAGCGGGACAGGGCCCAACAATGAGCAGTTCTTC	CASGTGPNNEQFF
TRBV6-5	many	TRBD2	TRBJ2-7	TGTGCCAGCGGGACTAGCGGATTGTTTGAGCAGTACTTC	CASGTSGLFEQYF
TRBV4-1	.	.	TRBJ1-2	TGCGCCAGCAGCCAAGATAGGACCGGCGAAGGGACTAACTATGGCTACACCTTC	CASSQDRTGEGTNYGYTF
TRBV6-6	.	.	TRBJ2-7	TGTGCCAGCAGTTACCTACTAGAAGGTGGTGAGCAGTACTTC	CASSYLLEGGEQYF
TRBV3-1	few	.	TRBJ2-3	TGTGCCAGCAGCCAAGTGGGGGCGGGAGTGGCAGATACGCAGTATTTT	CASSQVGAGVADTQYF
TRBV6-1	.	.	TRBJ1-2	TGTGCCAGCAGTGAAATTGGGTATGGCTACACCTTC	CASSEIGYGYTF
TRBV6-5	.	TRBD1	TRBJ1-6	TGTGCCAGCACCCGACAGGGGGGTTCACCCCTCCACTTT	CASTRQGGSPLHF
TRBV20-1	.	.	TRBJ1-5	TGCAGTGCGTGGGGCAGGCTAAATCAGCCCCAGCATTTT	CSAWGRLNQPQHF
TRBV4-1	.	.	TRBJ1-4	TGCGCCAGCAGCCAAGCCCCACAGGGAGGTAATGAAAAACTGTTTTTT	CASSQAPQGGNEKLFF
TRBV3-1	.	.	TRBJ1-1	TGTGCCAGCAGCCAAATTCCGGTGCACACTGAAGCTTTCTTT	CASSQIPVHTEAFF
TRBV2	.	TRBD1	TRBJ2-1	TGTGCCAGCAGTGATGGGACAGGGGTTTCGGAGCAGTTCTTC	CASSDGTGVSEQFF
TRBV4-3	few	TRBD2	TRBJ2-3	TGCGCCAGCAGCCAAGATCGGGAGGGCGGCACAGATACGCAGTATTTT	CASSQDREGGTDTQYF
TRBV20-1	.	TRBD1	TRBJ1-5	TGCAGTGCTAGGGATTATACAGGGGTGAGCAATCAGCCCCAGCATTTT	CSARDYTGVSNQPQHF
TRBV7-8	few	.	TRBJ2-7	TGTGCCAGCAGCTTAGAGTCCAGGGTATCCTACGAGCAGTACTTC	CASSLESRVSYEQYF
TRBV10-3	few	TRBD1	TRBJ1-1	TGTGCCATCAGCACCGGACAGGGGAGCACTGAAGCTTTCTTT	CAISTGQGSTEAFF
TRBV12-3/TRBV12-4	few	.	TRBJ2-1	TGTGCCAGCAGTTTATCGGGCAGGGTAATTCACTCCTACAATGAGCAGTTCTTC	CASSLSGRVIHSYNEQFF
TRBV18	few	TRBD1	TRBJ2-1	TGTGCCAGCTCACCATCAGGGACAGGGGCTCTACGGGGGCAGTTCTTC	CASSPSGTGALRGQFF
TRBV29-1	few	TRBD2	TRBJ2-1	TGCAGCGGGGGACTAGCGGGAGGAAATGAGCAGTTCTTC	CSGGLAGGNEQFF
TRBV2	.	.	TRBJ1-5	TGTGCCAGCAGTGAACGGGGGACCCCTAATCAGCCCCAGCATTTT	CASSERGTPNQPQHF
TRBV7-6	few	TRBD1	TRBJ2-6	TGTGCCAGCAGCTTGACACCGGGACAGGGGGAGGATTTGGCCAACGTCCTGACTTTC	CASSLTPGQGEDLANVLTF
TRBV24-1	.	.	TRBJ1-5	TGTGCCACCAGTGATGGGGGATTTAGTCAGCCCCAGCATTTT	CATSDGGFSQPQHF
TRBV29-1	few	.	TRBJ2-1	TGCAGCGTTGAAAGGAGGGGCTCCTACAATGAGCAGTTCTTC	CSVERRGSYNEQFF
TRBV28	.	.	TRBJ2-7	TGTGCCAGCAGTTTTCGGTCAGACCACTCCTACGAGCAGTACTTC	CASSFRSDHSYEQYF
TRBV24-1	few	.	TRBJ2-7	TGTGCCACCAGTGATTCGCCCTTCCTCTACGAGCAGTACTTC	CATSDSPFLYEQYF
TRBV20-1	.	.	TRBJ2-7	TGCAGTGCGACCGGACAGAGCCCATCCTACGAGCAGTACTTC	CSATGQSPSYEQYF
TRBV12-3/TRBV12-4	.	TRBD2	TRBJ2-1	TGTGCCAGCAGTTTATTCGGCGGGAGGGTTAAGGTCAATGAGCAGTTCTTC	CASSLFGGRVKVNEQFF
TRBV18	.	TRBD1	TRBJ1-1	TGTGCCAGCTCACCAGGCACAGGGGGTGTAGGTACTGAAGCTTTCTTT	CASSPGTGGVGTEAFF
TRBV6-1	once	TRBD1	TRBJ1-4	TGTGCCAGCACTTCGGGACAGGGTGGGGCTAATGAAAAACTGTTTTTT	CASTSGQGGANEKLFF
TRBV27	many	.	TRBJ2-1	TGTGCCAGCAGCCTAAGGTCGAATGAGCAGTTCTTC	CASSLRSNEQFF
TRBV29-1	many	.	TRBJ2-3	TGCAGCGTTGAAGATCCTGCGGATACGCAGTATTTT	CSVEDPADTQYF
TRBV7-2	few	.	TRBJ2-3	TGTGCCAGCAGCCTCCCAGGCTCTTTTGCCACGTATTTT	CASSLPGSFATYF
TRBV29-1	few	.	TRBJ2-5	TGCAGCGTTGAAGGAGTCGGGCAGCATCAAGAGACCCAGTACTTC	CSVEGVGQHQETQYF
TRBV24-1	few	TRBD1	TRBJ2-1	TGTGCCACCAGTGATCAAGTAGTCCCGGGACAGGGGGAGCAGTTCTTC	CATSDQVVPGQGEQFF
TRBV4-1	few	TRBD1	TRBJ2-3	TGCGCCAGCAGCACCGGGACAGGTGCCGGCACAGATACGCAGTATTTT	CASSTGTGAGTDTQYF
TRBV20-1	once	TRBD2	TRBJ2-1	TGCAGTGCCTCAGACTGGCAAGCGGGGGGGTGGGAAGAGCAGTTCTTC	CSASDWQAGGWEEQFF
TRBV19	.	TRBD2	TRBJ2-7	TGTGCCAGTAGTATAGGTGAAGCGGGATCACCCTACGAGCAGTACTTC	CASSIGEAGSPYEQYF
TRBV6-6	.	.	TRBJ2-2	TGTGCCAGCAGTTACTCGGGTGGGGGGCTGTTTTTT	CASSYSGGGLFF
TRBV7-2	.	TRBD2	TRBJ2-1	TGTGCCAGCAGCTCGTATATGGGGGGAGGGCCGTCCAATGAGCAGTTCTTC	CASSSYMGGGPSNEQFF
TRBV7-9	.	TRBD1	TRBJ2-6	TGTGCCAGCAGCATCCACTTACAGGGGGACTCTGGGGCCAACGTCCTGACTTTC	CASSIHLQGDSGANVLTF
TRBV7-2	.	.	TRBJ1-5	TGTGCCAGCAGCTCCGACAGGCTCTCAGGAGGGGCCCAGCATTTT	CASSSDRLSGGAQHF
TRBV29-1	.	.	TRBJ1-5	TGCAGCGTAGGGGACGGGACCAATCAGCCCCAGCATTTT	CSVGDGTNQPQHF
TRBV29-1	.	.	TRBJ1-1	TGCAGCGTTGTTGGGGGGGAGAACACTGAAGCTTTCTTT	CSVVGGENTEAFF
TRBV5-5	.	.	TRBJ1-1	TGTGCCAGCAGCTTGAGGCCCGGGGGCACTGAAGCTTTCTTT	CASSLRPGGTEAFF
TRBV20-1	many	.	TRBJ2-2	TGCAGTGCGCTTACAGCGAACACCGGGGAGCTGTTTTTT	CSALTANTGELFF
TRBV6-5	few	.	TRBJ1-5	TGTGCCAGCAGCCCCCAGGGGCGAGGCAATCAGCCCCAGCATTTT	CASSPQGRGNQPQHF
TRBV29-1	.	TRBD1	TRBJ2-1	TGCAGCGCCGGAGCCGGGACAGGGCTCTACAATGAGCAGTTCTTC	CSAGAGTGLYNEQFF
TRBV9	.	TRBD2	TRBJ2-3	TGTGCCAGCAGCGATCCGAAGCGGGGGAGGGAAGATACGCAGTATTTT	CASSDPKRGREDTQYF
TRBV20-1	.	TRBD2	TRBJ2-7	TGCAGTGCGGAACTAGCGGGAGGTAGCGAGCAGTACTTC	CSAELAGGSEQYF